This T cell receptor beta chain stems from a study of kidney transplant recipient with SARS-CoV-2 infection. TCRdb re-derived calls from the reads in MiXCR, one entry per CDR3 protein. Seen here are about 250,000 distinct CDR3 sequences, more than 25% observed once, and the top ten hold roughly 7%. The length of the CDR3 is 13 residues. The V end was cut by 6 bases, the J end by 12 bases, with 20 bases between. Germline loops: CDR1 MNHEY, CDR2 SMNVEV (reference sequence). Notes on this clonotype: Possible read error: a much larger clone is one base away.

The clonotype comes from a male patient aged 30 to 40 who had COVID-19 and was a kidney transplant recipient. Some T cells may arise from the graft donor. The rearrangement uses TRBV27 and TRBJ1-2, with TRBD1 as a possible D gene (6 bases). The material sequenced was a blood sample, taken at baseline and around day 120 from a kidney transplant recipient. The CDR3 spells CASSYRDLGGHTF. CDR3 DNA sequence: TGTGCCAGCAGCTATAGGGACCTGGGGGGCCACACCTTC.